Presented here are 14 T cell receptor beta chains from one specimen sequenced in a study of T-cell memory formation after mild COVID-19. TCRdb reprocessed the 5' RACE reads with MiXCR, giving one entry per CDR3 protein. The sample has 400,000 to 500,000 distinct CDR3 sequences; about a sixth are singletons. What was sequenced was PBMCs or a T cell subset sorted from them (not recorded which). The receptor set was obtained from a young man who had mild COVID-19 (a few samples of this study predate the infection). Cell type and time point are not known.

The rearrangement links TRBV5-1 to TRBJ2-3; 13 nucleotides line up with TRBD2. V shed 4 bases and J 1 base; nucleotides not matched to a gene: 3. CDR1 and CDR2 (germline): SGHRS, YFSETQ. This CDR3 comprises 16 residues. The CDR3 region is CASSGGTSGGTDTQYF. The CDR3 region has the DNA TGCGCCAGCAGCGGAGGGACTAGCGGGGGCACAGATACGCAGTATTTT.

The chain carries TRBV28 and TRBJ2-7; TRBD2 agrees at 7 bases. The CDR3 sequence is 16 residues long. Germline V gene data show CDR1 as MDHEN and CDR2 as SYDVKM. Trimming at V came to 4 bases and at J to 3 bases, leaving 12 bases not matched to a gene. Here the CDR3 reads CASSSASGDLYYEQYV. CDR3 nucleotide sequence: TGTGCCAGCAGTTCGGCTAGCGGAGACCTTTACTACGAGCAGTACGTC.

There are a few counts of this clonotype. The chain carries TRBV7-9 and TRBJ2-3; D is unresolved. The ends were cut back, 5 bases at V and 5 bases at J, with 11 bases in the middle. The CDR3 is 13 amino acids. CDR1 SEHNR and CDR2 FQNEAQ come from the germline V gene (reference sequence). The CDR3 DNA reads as TGTGCCAGCAGCCAAACGCCCGGAGATACGCAGTATTTT. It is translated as CASSQTPGDTQYF. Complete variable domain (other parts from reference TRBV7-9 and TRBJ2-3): DTGVSQNPRHKITKRGQNVTFRCDPISEHNRLYWYRQTLGQGPEFLTYFQNEAQLEKSRLLSDRFSAERPKGSFSTLEIQRTEQGDSAMYLCASSQTPGDTQYFGPGTRLTVL.

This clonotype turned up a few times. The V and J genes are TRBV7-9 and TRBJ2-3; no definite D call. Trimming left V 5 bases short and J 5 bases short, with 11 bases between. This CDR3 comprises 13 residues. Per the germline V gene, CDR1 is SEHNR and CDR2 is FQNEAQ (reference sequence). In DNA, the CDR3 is TGTGCCAGCAGCCCAGAGAACGGAGATACGCAGTATTTT. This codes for CASSPENGDTQYF.

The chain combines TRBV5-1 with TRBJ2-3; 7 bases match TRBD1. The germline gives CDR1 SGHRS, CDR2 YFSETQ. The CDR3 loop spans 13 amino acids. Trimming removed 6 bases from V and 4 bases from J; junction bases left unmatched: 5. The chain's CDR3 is CASIDRAADTQYF. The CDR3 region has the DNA TGCGCCAGCATTGACAGGGCCGCAGATACGCAGTATTTT.

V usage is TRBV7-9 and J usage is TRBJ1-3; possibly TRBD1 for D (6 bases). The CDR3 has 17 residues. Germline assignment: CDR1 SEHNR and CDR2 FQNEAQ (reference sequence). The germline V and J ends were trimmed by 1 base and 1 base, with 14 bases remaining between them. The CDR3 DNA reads TGTGCCAGCAGCTTAGATGGGGGGGCGAGGTCTGGAAACACCATATATTTT. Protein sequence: CASSLDGGARSGNTIYF.

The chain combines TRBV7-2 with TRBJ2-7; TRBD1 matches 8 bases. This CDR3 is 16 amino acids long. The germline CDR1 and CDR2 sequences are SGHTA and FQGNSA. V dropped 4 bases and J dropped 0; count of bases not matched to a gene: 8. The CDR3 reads CASSSIGQGNSYEQYF. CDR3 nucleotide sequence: TGTGCCAGCAGCTCGATTGGACAGGGCAACTCCTACGAGCAGTACTTC.

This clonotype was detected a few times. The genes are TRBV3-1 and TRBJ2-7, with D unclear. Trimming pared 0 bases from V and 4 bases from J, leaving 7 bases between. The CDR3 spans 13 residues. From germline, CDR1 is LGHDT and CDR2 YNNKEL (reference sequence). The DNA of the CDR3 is TGTGCCAGCAGCCAAGACCCAGTGTACGAGCAGTACTTC. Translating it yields CASSQDPVYEQYF.

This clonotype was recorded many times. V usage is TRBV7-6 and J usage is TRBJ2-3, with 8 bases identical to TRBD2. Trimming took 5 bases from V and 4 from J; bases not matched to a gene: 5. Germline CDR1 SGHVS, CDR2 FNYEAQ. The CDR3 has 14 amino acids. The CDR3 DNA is TGTGCCAGCAGCCCCGGGGGGGGGCCAGATACGCAGTATTTT. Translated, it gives CASSPGGGPDTQYF.

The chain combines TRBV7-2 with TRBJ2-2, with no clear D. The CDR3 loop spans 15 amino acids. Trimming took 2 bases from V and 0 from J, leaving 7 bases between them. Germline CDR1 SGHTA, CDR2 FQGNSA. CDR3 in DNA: TGTGCCAGCAGCTTATCTCTCGCGAACACCGGGGAGCTGTTTTTT. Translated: CASSLSLANTGELFF.

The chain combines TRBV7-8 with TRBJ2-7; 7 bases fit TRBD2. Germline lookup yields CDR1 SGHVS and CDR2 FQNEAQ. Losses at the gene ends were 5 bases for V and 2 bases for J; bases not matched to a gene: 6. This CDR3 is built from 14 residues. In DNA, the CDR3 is TGTGCCAGCAGCCCCCGGGGAGGGACCTACGAGCAGTACTTC. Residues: CASSPRGGTYEQYF.

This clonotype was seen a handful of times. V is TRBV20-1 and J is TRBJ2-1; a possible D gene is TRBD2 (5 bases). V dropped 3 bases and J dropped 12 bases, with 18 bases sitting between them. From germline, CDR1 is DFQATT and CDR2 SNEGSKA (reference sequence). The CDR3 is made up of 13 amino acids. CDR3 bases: TGCAGTGCTAGTCATGTTGAGGGATACGGGCAGTTCTTC. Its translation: CSASHVEGYGQFF.

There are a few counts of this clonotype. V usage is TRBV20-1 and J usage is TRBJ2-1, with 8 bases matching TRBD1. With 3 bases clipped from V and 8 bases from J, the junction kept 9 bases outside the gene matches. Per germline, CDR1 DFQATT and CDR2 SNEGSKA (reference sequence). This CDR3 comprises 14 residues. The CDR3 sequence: CSASAGGYIDEQFF. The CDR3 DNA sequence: TGCAGTGCTAGTGCAGGGGGCTATATAGATGAGCAGTTCTTC.

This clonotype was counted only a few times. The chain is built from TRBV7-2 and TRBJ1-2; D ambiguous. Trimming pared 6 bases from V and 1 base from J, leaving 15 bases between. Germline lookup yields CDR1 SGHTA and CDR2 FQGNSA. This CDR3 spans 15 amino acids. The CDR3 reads CASRDSRSINYGYTF. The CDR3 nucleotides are TGTGCCAGCAGGGATAGTAGGAGTATTAACTATGGCTACACCTTC.